The rows below give T cell receptor beta chains drawn from one sample of a study of T cell changes during pregnancy in multiple sclerosis. The data were produced by immunoSEQ multiplex PCR, yet TCRdb's version contains in-frame clones alone and is incomplete. Among some 60,000 clones listed, around 90% were seen once. The sequencing used peripheral blood, collected in the second trimester of pregnancy. Receptor source: a female donor with multiple sclerosis, enrolled in a pregnancy study. The CDR3 runs from the conserved cysteine through the conserved F or W. D genes are given only for firm matches. The size field is filled for only some rows; it gives once, few, many or a size class.

D: TRBD2; V: TRBV5-1; size: -; J: TRBJ2-1; DNA: TGCGCCAGCAGCTGGAGCGGGGGAAACTACAATGAGCAGTTCTTC; CDR3: CASSWSGGNYNEQFF
D: TRBD2; V: TRBV6-1; size: -; J: TRBJ2-1; DNA: TGTGCCAGCAGTGGGGGACTACTTAATGAGCAGTTCTTC; CDR3: CASSGGLLNEQFF
D: -; V: TRBV11-2; size: -; J: TRBJ2-5; DNA: TGTGCCAGCAGCTTAGGGCCTCAAGAGACCCAGTACTTC; CDR3: CASSLGPQETQYF
D: TRBD1; V: TRBV5-6; size: -; J: TRBJ2-7; DNA: TGTGCCAGCAGCTCGGACAGGGATTCCTACGAGCAGTACTTC; CDR3: CASSSDRDSYEQYF
D: -; V: TRBV18; size: -; J: TRBJ1-2; DNA: TGTGCCAGCTCACCGGGGACACAGCTTTTCGGCTACACCTTC; CDR3: CASSPGTQLFGYTF
D: -; V: TRBV11-2; size: -; J: TRBJ1-4; DNA: TGTGCCAGCAGCTTTCATGGCAGGGAAGCCGCTTTT; CDR3: CASSFHGREAAF
D: -; V: TRBV28; size: -; J: TRBJ1-2; DNA: TGTGCCAGCAGTTTTATTACTCCAGGTTTTGGCGGCTACACCTTC; CDR3: CASSFITPGFGGYTF
D: TRBD2; V: TRBV9; size: few; J: TRBJ2-1; DNA: TGTGCCAGCAGCTCCGGGACTAACCAACATAATGAGCAGTTCTTC; CDR3: CASSSGTNQHNEQFF
D: TRBD1; V: TRBV2; size: -; J: TRBJ1-6; DNA: TGTGCCAGCATGAGGACAGGGTTGTCACCCCTCCACTTT; CDR3: CASMRTGLSPLHF
D: TRBD1; V: TRBV18; size: -; J: TRBJ1-1; DNA: TGTGCCAGCTCACGCGGACAGGGGGCGTTCACTGAAGCTTTCTTT; CDR3: CASSRGQGAFTEAFF
D: -; V: TRBV18; size: -; J: TRBJ1-1; DNA: TGTGCCAGCTCACCGGGGGGGTCCGGGACTGAAGCTTTCTTT; CDR3: CASSPGGSGTEAFF
D: TRBD2; V: TRBV2; size: -; J: TRBJ2-1; DNA: TGTGCCAGCAGTGTCTCTAGCGGGGACAATGAGCAGTTCTTC; CDR3: CASSVSSGDNEQFF
D: TRBD1; V: TRBV18; size: -; J: TRBJ2-6; DNA: TGTGCCAGCTCACCTAGGGACAGGGTCGGTACTGGGGCCAACGTCCTGACTTTC; CDR3: CASSPRDRVGTGANVLTF
D: -; V: TRBV1; size: -; J: TRBJ2-1; DNA: TGCACCAGCAGCCGCAAGCGGGGCTACAATGAGCAGTTCTTC; CDR3: CTSSRKRGYNEQFF
D: TRBD2; V: TRBV4-1; size: -; J: TRBJ2-2; DNA: TGCGCCAGCAGCCTCCGGGCGGGGGTGCGGACCGGGGAGCTGTTTTTT; CDR3: CASSLRAGVRTGELFF
D: TRBD1; V: TRBV28; size: -; J: TRBJ2-7; DNA: TGTGCCAGCAGTTTAGGCTGGACAGGGTCCGAGCAGTACTTC; CDR3: CASSLGWTGSEQYF
D: TRBD1; V: TRBV28; size: -; J: TRBJ2-7; DNA: TGTGCCAGCAGTTTATGGTGGGGACAGGGATCCTACGAGCAGTACTTC; CDR3: CASSLWWGQGSYEQYF
D: TRBD1; V: TRBV4-1; size: -; J: TRBJ2-3; DNA: TGCGCCAGCAGCCAAGTCTATGTAGGGGGCTTTTCAGATACGCAGTATTTT; CDR3: CASSQVYVGGFSDTQYF
D: -; V: TRBV18; size: -; J: TRBJ1-1; DNA: TGTGCCAGCTCACCACCTGGGGGGACTGAAGCTTTCTTT; CDR3: CASSPPGGTEAFF
D: -; V: TRBV11-3; size: -; J: TRBJ2-7; DNA: TGTGCCAGCAGCTCTTACCCGGGACAAGCCTCCTACGAGCAGTACTTC; CDR3: CASSSYPGQASYEQYF
D: TRBD2; V: TRBV7-2; size: -; J: TRBJ2-1; DNA: TGTGCCAGCAGCTTAGTAGCGGGGGGCCTATACAATGAGCAGTTCTTC; CDR3: CASSLVAGGLYNEQFF
D: -; V: TRBV9; size: -; J: TRBJ1-3; DNA: TGTGCCAGCAGCTCCCGGGATAGCTCTGGAAACACCATATATTTT; CDR3: CASSSRDSSGNTIYF
D: TRBD1; V: TRBV4-1; size: -; J: TRBJ2-6; DNA: TGCGCCAGCAGCCAAGTCGTACAGGGGTTTAGGGTAGGATCTGGGGCCAACGTCCTGACTTTC; CDR3: CASSQVVQGFRVGSGANVLTF
D: TRBD1; V: TRBV5-4; size: few; J: TRBJ1-2; DNA: TGTGCCAGCAGCAGGCCGGGACAGGGGTATGGCTACACCTTC; CDR3: CASSRPGQGYGYTF
D: TRBD1; V: TRBV5-6; size: -; J: TRBJ1-1; DNA: TGTGCCAGCAGCCGAAAGACCGGGACAGCGGCTTTCTTT; CDR3: CASSRKTGTAAFF
D: -; V: TRBV10-3; size: -; J: TRBJ1-5; DNA: TGTGCCATCAGTGAGTCTAGCTTCTATCAGCCCCAGCATTTT; CDR3: CAISESSFYQPQHF
D: TRBD2; V: TRBV7-6; size: -; J: TRBJ2-3; DNA: TGTGCCAGCAGCTTAGGGGTGCTAGCGGGGGGGAGATCTAGCACAGATACGCAGTATTTT; CDR3: CASSLGVLAGGRSSTDTQYF
D: TRBD1; V: TRBV9; size: -; J: TRBJ2-2; DNA: TGTGCCAGCAGCCTCTTGGGACAGGGATTGTCCGGGGAGCTGTTTTTT; CDR3: CASSLLGQGLSGELFF
D: -; V: TRBV7-2; size: -; J: TRBJ2-7; DNA: TGTGCCAGCAGCTTAGTTACAGGACAGTCGCGGGAGCAGTACTTC; CDR3: CASSLVTGQSREQYF
D: -; V: TRBV4-2; size: once; J: TRBJ1-1; DNA: TGTGCCAGCAGCCAACGACAGATGAACACTGAAGCTTTCTTT; CDR3: CASSQRQMNTEAFF
D: TRBD2; V: TRBV2; size: -; J: TRBJ2-2; DNA: TGTGCCAGCAGTGATCCTAGCGGGGGGGCGAACACCGGGGAGCTGTTTTTT; CDR3: CASSDPSGGANTGELFF
D: TRBD2; V: TRBV2; size: -; J: TRBJ2-7; DNA: TGTGCCAGCAGTTCCGGGACTAATCGCGAGCAGTACTTC; CDR3: CASSSGTNREQYF
D: TRBD1; V: TRBV5-1; size: -; J: TRBJ1-2; DNA: TGCGCCAGCAGCTTGGAGGGACAGGGGTATGGCTACACCTTC; CDR3: CASSLEGQGYGYTF
D: -; V: TRBV5-6; size: -; J: TRBJ1-1; DNA: TGTGCCAGCACCGACCTCACAGTGAACACTGAAGCTTTCTTT; CDR3: CASTDLTVNTEAFF
D: TRBD1; V: TRBV2; size: once; J: TRBJ2-3; DNA: TGTGCCAGCAGACCGGACAGGGTAGGCACAGATACGCAGTATTTT; CDR3: CASRPDRVGTDTQYF
D: TRBD1; V: TRBV5-1; size: -; J: TRBJ1-4; DNA: TGCGCCAGCAGCGGGGGACAGGGGGCGCGGGAAAAACTGTTTTTT; CDR3: CASSGGQGAREKLFF
D: TRBD1; V: TRBV27; size: once; J: TRBJ2-7; DNA: TGTGCCAGCAGTTTATCGGGGACAGGGGGATCCTACGAGCAGTACTTC; CDR3: CASSLSGTGGSYEQYF
D: -; V: TRBV28; size: -; J: TRBJ2-7; DNA: TGTGCCAGCAGTTTACAGGGCTACGAGCAGTACTTC; CDR3: CASSLQGYEQYF
D: TRBD1; V: TRBV7-9; size: -; J: TRBJ1-1; DNA: TGTGCCAGCAGCTTCAGGGGGCAGGGAACTGAAGCTTTCTTT; CDR3: CASSFRGQGTEAFF
D: -; V: TRBV10-3; size: -; J: TRBJ1-2; DNA: TGTGCCATCAGTGAGACAGGTGACTATGGCTACACCTTC; CDR3: CAISETGDYGYTF
D: -; V: TRBV4-3; size: -; J: TRBJ1-2; DNA: TGCGCCAGCAGCCCGGATGGGGTAGGGTCCAGGGACTATGGCTACACCTTC; CDR3: CASSPDGVGSRDYGYTF
D: TRBD2; V: TRBV28; size: -; J: TRBJ2-3; DNA: TGTGCCAGCAGTTTATTACGCGGGGGGGGTGCAGATACGCAGTATTTT; CDR3: CASSLLRGGGADTQYF
D: -; V: TRBV19; size: -; J: TRBJ1-5; DNA: TGTGCCAGTAGTATAGAAGCCACCCTCAATCAGCCCCAGCATTTT; CDR3: CASSIEATLNQPQHF
D: TRBD2; V: TRBV19; size: -; J: TRBJ2-3; DNA: TGTGCCAGTAGCGACTACAGGCGGGGGAGCGCAGATACGCAGTATTTT; CDR3: CASSDYRRGSADTQYF
D: -; V: TRBV28; size: -; J: TRBJ1-1; DNA: TGTGCCAGCAGTTTCGGCGGAGAAGCTTTCTTT; CDR3: CASSFGGEAFF
D: TRBD2; V: TRBV7-8; size: -; J: TRBJ2-1; DNA: TGTGCCAGCAGCTTAGTGGCGGGGGTGTACAATGAGCAGTTCTTC; CDR3: CASSLVAGVYNEQFF
D: TRBD2; V: TRBV2; size: -; J: TRBJ2-5; DNA: TGTGCCAGCAGTGAAGCGCCATCGGGGGGCCAAGAGACCCAGTACTTC; CDR3: CASSEAPSGGQETQYF
D: TRBD1; V: TRBV7-2; size: -; J: TRBJ2-7; DNA: TGTGCCAGCAGCACGAGACAGGGGGCGGCCGAGCAGTACTTC; CDR3: CASSTRQGAAEQYF
D: -; V: TRBV7-8; size: once; J: TRBJ2-3; DNA: TGTGCCAGCAGCCCAGCTGGGCGTACAGATACGCAGTATTTT; CDR3: CASSPAGRTDTQYF
D: -; V: TRBV7-7; size: -; J: TRBJ2-7; DNA: TGTGCTAGCAGCTTAGGGCGGAGCCCGTTTAACGAGCAGTACTTC; CDR3: CASSLGRSPFNEQYF
D: TRBD1; V: TRBV18; size: -; J: TRBJ2-1; DNA: TGTGCCAGCTCAGGGGGACAGAGCAATGAGCAGTTCTTC; CDR3: CASSGGQSNEQFF
D: -; V: TRBV11-2; size: -; J: TRBJ2-3; DNA: TGTGCCAGCAGCTTTGTCGCGGGGGCGGGAGATACGCAGTATTTT; CDR3: CASSFVAGAGDTQYF